These 4 T cell receptor beta chains were all obtained from the same sample, sequenced in a study of OX40 agonist ivuxolimab in advanced cancers. Clones were sequenced by immunoSEQ multiplex PCR, and TCRdb holds only the in-frame ones, with some missing. Seen here are 100,000 to 150,000 clones, around 93% observed once, and the top ten hold around 0.81%. Specimen: CD4+ or CD8+ T cells sorted from blood, collected in a trial of the OX40 agonist ivuxolimab. All receptors come from an adult with an advanced solid tumor such as melanoma, head and neck, liver or kidney cancer.

The rearrangement links TRBV19 to TRBJ1-2, with 7 nucleotides matching TRBD1. From germline, CDR1 is LNHDA and CDR2 SQIVND (reference sequence). The CDR3 consists of 16 residues. Trimming took 3 bases from V and 3 from J; bases not matched to a gene: 10. CDR3 nucleotides: TGTGCCAGTAGTATCGACAGGGATCATCTGGACTATGGCTACACCTTC. This encodes CASSIDRDHLDYGYTF.

The chain joins TRBV14 to TRBJ2-2, with a tentative D call TRBD2 (5 bases). The CDR3 runs to 17 residues. Germline V gene data show CDR1 as SGHDN and CDR2 as FVKESK. Trimming shortened V by 0 bases and J by 3 bases, and 14 bases separated the two germline ends. The CDR3 sequence: CASSQDLQPGYTGELFF. CDR3 sequence (DNA): TGTGCCAGCAGCCAAGACTTACAGCCGGGGTACACCGGGGAGCTGTTTTTT.

The rearrangement joins TRBV28 to TRBJ2-7; possible D gene TRBD2, 6 bases. The CDR3 extends over 14 amino acids. Germline CDR1 reads MDHEN; CDR2 reads SYDVKM. V was clipped by 5 bases and J by 1 base, with 12 bases between them. As DNA, the CDR3 is TGTGCCAGCAGTCCAACCGGGAGATCCTACGAGCAGTACTTC. Its translation: CASSPTGRSYEQYF.

This chain connects TRBV27 to TRBJ1-2; D not resolved. Germline-derived CDR1 and CDR2 are MNHEY and SMNVEV (reference sequence). The V and J ends lost 5 bases and 4 bases respectively, with 14 bases between them. This CDR3 has 14 amino acids. This chain's CDR3 is CASSPLRVFYGYTF. DNA of the CDR3: TGTGCCAGCAGTCCCCTAAGGGTCTTCTATGGCTACACCTTC.